Each of the 10 T cell receptor beta chains below was sequenced from the same sample in a study of blood T cell repertoires in COVID-19. Repertoires were generated with immunoSEQ multiplex PCR, while TCRdb's copy carries only in-frame clones and drops some. This sample has about 130,000 clones, with about 86% found just once. Material: PBMCs or T cells enriched from blood (not recorded which). These receptors came from a woman aged 50 to 60 who had recovered from COVID-19.

V and J are TRBV2 and TRBJ2-2; 7 bases are shared with TRBD1. The CDR3 spans 22 residues. Germline V CDR1 and CDR2: SNHLY, FYNNEI. J gave up 0 bases and V 6 bases, and 25 bases lay outside the gene matches. CDR3 amino acids: CASRDIEKVGTDPTTNTGELFF. The CDR3 DNA reads TGTGCCAGCAGAGACATTGAGAAAGTGGGGACAGACCCAACCACGAACACCGGGGAGCTGTTTTTT.

This chain connects TRBV3-1 (or the pseudogene TRBV3-2) to TRBJ2-1; 10 positions match TRBD2. The CDR3 is 15 amino acids. The germline CDR1 and CDR2 sequences are LGHDT and YNNKEL (reference sequence). The ends lost 2 bases at V and 10 bases at J; junction bases unmatched: 8. The CDR3 DNA is TGTGCCAGCAGCCAACGTAGCGGGGGGTCCCCCGAGCAGTTCTTC. Translating gives CASSQRSGGSPEQFF.

This sequence joins TRBV7-9 and TRBJ2-1, with D tentatively TRBD2 (5 bases). Germline V gene data show CDR1 as SEHNR and CDR2 as FQNEAQ (reference sequence). The CDR3 spans 15 residues. The germline V and J ends were trimmed by 3 bases and 10 bases, with 19 bases remaining between them. CDR3 nucleotide sequence: TGTGCCAGCAGCTTTAGCGAAGGAAGGGCCGGAGAGCAGTTCTTC. The encoded protein is CASSFSEGRAGEQFF. Based on the CDR3 plus reference TRBV7-9 and TRBJ2-1, the full variable domain is DTGVSQNPRHKITKRGQNVTFRCDPISEHNRLYWYRQTLGQGPEFLTYFQNEAQLEKSRLLSDRFSAERPKGSFSTLEIQRTEQGDSAMYLCASSFSEGRAGEQFFGPGTRLTVL.

The chain couples TRBV7-2 to TRBJ2-7; 8 nucleotides match TRBD1. Trimming at V came to 1 base and at J to 2 bases, leaving 1 base not matched to a gene. This CDR3 is 14 amino acids long. Per germline, CDR1 SGHTA and CDR2 FQGNSA. The CDR3 reads CASSLVQGAYEQYF. The CDR3 bases are TGTGCCAGCAGCTTAGTACAGGGGGCCTACGAGCAGTACTTC.

The chain recombines TRBV7-9 with TRBJ2-1, with a possible D match to TRBD2 (6 bases). The CDR3 has 15 amino acids. Germline lookup yields CDR1 SEHNR and CDR2 FQNEAQ (reference sequence). Trimming cost V 5 bases and J 9 bases, with 20 bases left between them. CDR3 nucleotides: TGTGCCAGCAGCGAAAGGTGGGACTGGCTCGGTGAGCAGTTCTTC. As protein: CASSERWDWLGEQFF.

The chain carries TRBV3-1 (or the pseudogene TRBV3-2) and TRBJ2-7; D might be TRBD1 (6 bases). CDR1 and CDR2 (germline): LGHDT, YNNKEL (reference sequence). The CDR3 is 16 amino acids. With 0 bases removed from V and 1 base from J, the gap between germline ends came to 13 bases. The CDR3 region has the DNA TGTGCCAGCAGCCAAGATAAGGCAGGGGCTTCCTACGAGCAGTACTTC. Translated: CASSQDKAGASYEQYF.

This rearrangement joins TRBV6-5 to TRBJ1-1, with D tentatively TRBD1 (6 bases). The V and J ends lost 0 bases and 2 bases respectively, with 13 bases between them. The CDR3 consists of 16 residues. Looked up from germline, CDR1 is MNHEY and CDR2 is SVGAGI. In DNA form, the CDR3 reads TGTGCCAGCAGTTACTCAGGGCAGGGGACAAACACTGAAGCTTTCTTT. It translates to CASSYSGQGTNTEAFF.

The V gene is TRBV19, the J gene TRBJ1-5, with 9 nucleotides matching TRBD1. The germline V gene has CDR1 LNHDA and CDR2 SQIVND (reference sequence). V lost 5 bases and J lost 2; bases outside the gene matches: 13. The CDR3 loop spans 18 amino acids. The CDR3, as DNA: TGTGCCAGTAGTTCATGGACAGGGGAAGTCAATGGCAATCAGCCCCAGCATTTT. Its translation: CASSSWTGEVNGNQPQHF.

This sequence joins TRBV11-1 and TRBJ1-3; 7 nucleotides match TRBD1. The CDR3 runs to 14 residues. The ends lost 4 bases at V and 1 base at J; junction bases unmatched: 1. The germline V gene has CDR1 SGHAT and CDR2 FQDESV (reference sequence). The DNA for the CDR3 is TGTGCCAGCAGCTCGACAGGGTCTGGAAACACCATATATTTT. Translation gives CASSSTGSGNTIYF.

This chain joins TRBV21-1 and TRBJ2-2; TRBD1 was called by the table and not checked on the DNA. TRBV21-1 is an annotated pseudogene. The CDR3 has 17 residues. The CDR3 protein is CASSKASRQGFPGELFF. CDR3 coding DNA: TGTGCCAGCAGCAAAGCCAGCAGACAGGGGTTCCCCGGGGAGCTGTTTTTT.